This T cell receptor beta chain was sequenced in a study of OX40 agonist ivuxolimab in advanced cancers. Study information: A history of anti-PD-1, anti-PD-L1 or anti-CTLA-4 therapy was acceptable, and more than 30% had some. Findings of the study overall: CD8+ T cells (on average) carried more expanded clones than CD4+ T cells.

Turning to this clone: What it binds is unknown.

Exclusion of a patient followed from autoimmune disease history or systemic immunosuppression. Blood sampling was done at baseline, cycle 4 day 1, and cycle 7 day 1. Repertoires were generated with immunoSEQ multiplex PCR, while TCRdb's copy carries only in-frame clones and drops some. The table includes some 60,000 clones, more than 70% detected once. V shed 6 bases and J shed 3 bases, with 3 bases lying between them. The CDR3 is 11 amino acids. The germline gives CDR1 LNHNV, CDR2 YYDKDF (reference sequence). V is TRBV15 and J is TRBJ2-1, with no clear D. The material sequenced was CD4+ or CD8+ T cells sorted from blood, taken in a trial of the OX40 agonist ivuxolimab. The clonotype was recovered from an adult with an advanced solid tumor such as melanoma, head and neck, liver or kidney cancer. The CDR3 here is CATSDYNEQFF. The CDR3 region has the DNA TGTGCCACCAGTGACTACAATGAGCAGTTCTTC.